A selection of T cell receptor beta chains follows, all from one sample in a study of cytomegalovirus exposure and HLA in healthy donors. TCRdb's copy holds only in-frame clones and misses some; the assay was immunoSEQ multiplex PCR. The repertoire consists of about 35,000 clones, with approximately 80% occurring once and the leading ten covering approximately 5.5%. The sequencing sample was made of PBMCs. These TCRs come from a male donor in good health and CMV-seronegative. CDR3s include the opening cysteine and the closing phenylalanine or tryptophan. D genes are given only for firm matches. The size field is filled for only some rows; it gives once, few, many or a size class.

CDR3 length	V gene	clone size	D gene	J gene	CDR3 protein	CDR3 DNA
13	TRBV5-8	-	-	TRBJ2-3	CASSLARGDTQYF	TGTGCCAGCAGCCTCGCGCGTGGAGATACGCAGTATTTT
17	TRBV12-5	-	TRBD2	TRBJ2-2	CASGRGLAGPGAGELFF	TGTGCTAGTGGGCGGGGACTAGCGGGGCCAGGGGCCGGGGAGCTGTTTTTT
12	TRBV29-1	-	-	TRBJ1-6	CSARDGDSPLHF	TGCAGCGCACGAGACGGAGATTCACCCCTCCACTTT
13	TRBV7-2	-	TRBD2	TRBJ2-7	CASSSTGTTSLYF	TGTGCCAGCAGCTCCACCGGGACTACCTCGCTGTACTTC
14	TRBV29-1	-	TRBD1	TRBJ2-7	CSVDGGGTGNEQYF	TGCAGCGTTGACGGAGGTGGGACAGGGAACGAGCAGTACTTC
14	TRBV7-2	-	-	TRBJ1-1	CASSLRVPNTEAFF	TGTGCCAGCAGCCTCCGGGTCCCGAACACTGAAGCTTTCTTT
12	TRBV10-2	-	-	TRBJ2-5	CASSDYIQTQYF	TGCGCCAGCAGTGACTATATACAGACCCAGTACTTC
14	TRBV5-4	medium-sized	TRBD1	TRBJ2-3	CASSLQGATDTQYF	TGTGCCAGCAGCTTACAGGGGGCCACAGATACGCAGTATTTT
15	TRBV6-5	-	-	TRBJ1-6	CASSSGQNLNSPLHF	TGTGCCAGCAGTTCCGGACAAAATCTTAATTCACCCCTCCACTTT
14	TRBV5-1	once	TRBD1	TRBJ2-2	CASSSRTGTGELFF	TGCGCCAGCAGCTCCAGGACAGGAACCGGGGAGCTGTTTTTT
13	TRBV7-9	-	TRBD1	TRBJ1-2	CASSYDRGYGYTF	TGTGCCAGCAGCTACGACAGGGGCTATGGCTACACCTTC
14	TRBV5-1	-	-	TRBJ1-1	CASSLVGRATEAFF	TGCGCCAGCAGCTTGGTGGGGAGGGCTACTGAAGCTTTCTTT
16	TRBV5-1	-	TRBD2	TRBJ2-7	CASSAELTSGSYEQYF	TGCGCCAGCAGCGCCGAGTTGACTAGCGGCTCCTACGAGCAGTACTTC
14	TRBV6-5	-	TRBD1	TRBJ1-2	CASSSGQALYGYTF	TGTGCCAGCAGTTCCGGACAGGCTTTATATGGCTACACCTTC
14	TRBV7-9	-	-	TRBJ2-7	CASTRGGLAYEQYF	TGTGCCAGCACCCGGGGTGGCCTTGCCTACGAGCAGTACTTC
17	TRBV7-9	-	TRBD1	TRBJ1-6	CASSLGGQGTYNSPLHF	TGTGCCAGCAGCTTAGGAGGACAGGGAACCTATAATTCACCCCTCCACTTT
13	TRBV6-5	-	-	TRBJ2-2	CASRPQGAGELFF	TGTGCCAGCAGGCCACAGGGCGCCGGGGAGCTGTTTTTT
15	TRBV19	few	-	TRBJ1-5	CASEPRGSLHQPQHF	TGTGCCAGCGAACCCCGAGGGTCCCTCCATCAGCCCCAGCATTTT
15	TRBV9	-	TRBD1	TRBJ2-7	CASSVGPDRGYEQYF	TGTGCCAGCAGCGTAGGGCCGGACAGGGGGTACGAGCAGTACTTC
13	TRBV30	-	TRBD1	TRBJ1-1	CAWRKGQFGEAFF	TGTGCCTGGAGAAAGGGACAGTTTGGTGAAGCTTTCTTT
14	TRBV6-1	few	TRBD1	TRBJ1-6	CASSEGTGGSPLHF	TGTGCCAGCAGTGAAGGGACAGGGGGTTCACCCCTCCACTTT
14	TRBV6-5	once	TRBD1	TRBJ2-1	CASSRGQTYNEQFF	TGTGCCAGCAGTAGGGGACAGACCTACAATGAGCAGTTCTTC
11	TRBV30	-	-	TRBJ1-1	CAWLGTLEAFF	TGTGCCTGGTTAGGGACACTCGAAGCTTTCTTT
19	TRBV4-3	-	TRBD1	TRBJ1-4	CASSQDLGWQGAKSEKLFF	TGCGCCAGCAGCCAAGATCTCGGTTGGCAGGGGGCCAAAAGTGAAAAACTGTTTTTT
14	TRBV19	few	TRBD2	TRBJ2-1	CASSRLAGVDEQFF	TGTGCCAGTAGTCGCCTAGCGGGAGTGGATGAGCAGTTCTTC
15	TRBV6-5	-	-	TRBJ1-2	CASSYSGRGSSGYTF	TGTGCCAGCAGTTACTCGGGCAGGGGATCATCTGGCTACACCTTC
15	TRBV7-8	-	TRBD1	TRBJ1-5	CASSLTGTGLQPQHF	TGTGCCAGCAGCTTAACCGGGACAGGGCTTCAGCCCCAGCATTTT
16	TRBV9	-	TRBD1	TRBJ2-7	CASSMMDRGRSYEQYF	TGTGCCAGCAGCATGATGGACAGGGGGCGGTCCTACGAGCAGTACTTC
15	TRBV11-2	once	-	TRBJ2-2	CASSLEGQNTGELFF	TGTGCCAGCAGCTTAGAGGGACAGAACACCGGGGAGCTGTTTTTT
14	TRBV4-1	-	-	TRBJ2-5	CASSRWGPGETQYF	TGCGCCAGCAGCCGCTGGGGGCCGGGAGAGACCCAGTACTTC
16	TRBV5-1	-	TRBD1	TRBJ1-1	CASSRTGQAESTEAFF	TGCGCCAGCAGCAGAACCGGACAGGCAGAGAGCACTGAAGCTTTCTTT
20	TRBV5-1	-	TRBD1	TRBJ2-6	CASSPLGQGSLRSGANVLTF	TGCGCCAGCAGCCCTTTGGGACAGGGAAGTCTCCGCTCGGGGGCCAACGTCCTGACTTTC
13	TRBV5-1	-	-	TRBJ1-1	CASSLKGGEGAFF	TGCGCCAGCAGCTTGAAAGGGGGGGAGGGAGCTTTCTTT
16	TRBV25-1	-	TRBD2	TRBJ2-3	CASSAGWRGGPDTQYF	TGTGCCAGCAGTGCGGGATGGCGGGGGGGCCCAGATACGCAGTATTTT
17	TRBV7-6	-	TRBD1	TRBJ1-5	CASSPGTGYYSNQPQHF	TGTGCCAGCAGCCCTGGGACAGGGTATTATAGCAATCAGCCCCAGCATTTT
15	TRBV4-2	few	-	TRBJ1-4	CASSQDNAGTEKLFF	TGTGCCAGCAGCCAAGATAACGCAGGAACGGAAAAACTGTTTTTT
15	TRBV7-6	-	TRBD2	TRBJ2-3	CASSLGAGEADTQYF	TGTGCCAGCAGCTTAGGGGCGGGAGAGGCAGATACGCAGTATTTT